Included here is one T cell receptor (beta chain) sequence, with context. Only in-frame clones appear in the TCRdb table, and some are missing; sequencing was by immunoSEQ multiplex PCR. This repertoire shows about 2 million clones, about 94% found once; its top ten account for 1% to 1.5%. Positive CCR7 selection of CD45RO-negative cells yielded the naive CD8 cells, and terminally differentiated effector memory CD45RA+ cells were excluded. This sample is drawn from a study of shared clonotypes between healthy human individuals. Trimming at V came to 7 bases and at J to 2 bases, leaving 8 bases not matched to a gene. CDR3 length: 15 amino acids. The germline CDR1 and CDR2 sequences are MNHEY and SVGAGI.

The clonotype comes from a man aged 18 to 29 in good health. Material: naive CD8+ T cells sorted from blood. V and J are TRBV6-5 and TRBJ1-5; 7 nucleotides line up with TRBD1. CDR3 in amino acids: CASKQGFGGNQPQHF. The CDR3 DNA reads as TGTGCCAGCAAACAGGGGTTTGGCGGCAATCAGCCCCAGCATTTT.